This T cell receptor (beta chain) was identified in a study of OX40 agonist ivuxolimab in advanced cancers. The wider study: Patients received ivuxolimab, an agonistic anti-OX40 (CD134) antibody. All patients had ivuxolimab intravenously every 2 weeks at 0.01 to 10 mg/kg. It was permissible to have had prior anti-PD-1, anti-PD-L1 or anti-CTLA-4 therapy, and around 43% had some.

This table comes from immunoSEQ multiplex PCR, and its TCRdb copy is limited to in-frame clones, with some not included. Among approximately 68,000 clones listed, around nine tenths were seen once. The length of the CDR3 is 13 residues. Germline V gene lookup returns CDR1 LNHDA and CDR2 SQIVND (reference sequence). Between the trimmed V and J ends, which lost 8 bases and 5 bases, there was a span of 12 bases. Patients were ruled out by autoimmune disease history or systemic immunosuppression. The sequenced sample was CD4+ or CD8+ T cells sorted from blood, obtained in a trial of the OX40 agonist ivuxolimab. The sequence was obtained from an adult with an advanced solid tumor such as melanoma, head and neck, liver or kidney cancer. The chain carries TRBV19 and TRBJ2-2, with D perhaps matching TRBD2 (6 bases). Here the CDR3 reads CASGGPRTGELFF. CDR3 DNA sequence: TGTGCCAGTGGAGGGCCGAGAACCGGGGAGCTGTTTTTT.